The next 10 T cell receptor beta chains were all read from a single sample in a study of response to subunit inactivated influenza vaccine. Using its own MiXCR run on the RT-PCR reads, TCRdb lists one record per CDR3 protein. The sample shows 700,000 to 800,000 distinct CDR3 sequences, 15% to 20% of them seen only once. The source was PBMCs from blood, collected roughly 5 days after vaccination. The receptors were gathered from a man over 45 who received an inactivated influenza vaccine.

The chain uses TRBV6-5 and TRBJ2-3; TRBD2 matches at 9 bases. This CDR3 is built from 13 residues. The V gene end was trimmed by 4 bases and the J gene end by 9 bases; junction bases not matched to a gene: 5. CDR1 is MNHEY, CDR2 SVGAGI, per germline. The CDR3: CASSSAGGGTQYF. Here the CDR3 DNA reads TGTGCCAGCAGTTCAGCGGGGGGAGGCACGCAGTATTTT.

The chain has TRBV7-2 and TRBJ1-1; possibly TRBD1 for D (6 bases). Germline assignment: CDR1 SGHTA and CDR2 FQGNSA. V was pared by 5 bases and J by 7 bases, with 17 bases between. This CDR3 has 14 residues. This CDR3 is CASSARTVQGEAFF. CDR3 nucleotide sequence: TGTGCCAGCAGCGCCCGGACAGTTCAGGGTGAAGCTTTCTTT.

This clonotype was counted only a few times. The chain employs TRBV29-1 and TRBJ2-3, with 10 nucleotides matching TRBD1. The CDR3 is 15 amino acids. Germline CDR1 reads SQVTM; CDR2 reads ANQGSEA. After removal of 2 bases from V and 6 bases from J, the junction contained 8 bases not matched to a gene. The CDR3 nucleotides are TGCAGCGTTGAACCCCGCGGACAGGGGGTCGATACGCAGTATTTT. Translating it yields CSVEPRGQGVDTQYF.

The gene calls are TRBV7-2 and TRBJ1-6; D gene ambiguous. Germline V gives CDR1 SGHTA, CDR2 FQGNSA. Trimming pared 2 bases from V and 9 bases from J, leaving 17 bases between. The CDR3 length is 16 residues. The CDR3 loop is CASSLISGRVTSPLHF. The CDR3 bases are TGTGCCAGCAGCTTAATCTCCGGGAGAGTGACTTCACCCCTCCACTTT. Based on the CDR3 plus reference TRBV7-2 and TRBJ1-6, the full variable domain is GAGVSQSPSNKVTEKGKDVELRCDPISGHTALYWYRQSLGQGLEFLIYFQGNSAPDKSGLPSDRFSAERTGGSVSTLTIQRTQQEDSAVYLCASSLISGRVTSPLHFGNGTRLTVT.

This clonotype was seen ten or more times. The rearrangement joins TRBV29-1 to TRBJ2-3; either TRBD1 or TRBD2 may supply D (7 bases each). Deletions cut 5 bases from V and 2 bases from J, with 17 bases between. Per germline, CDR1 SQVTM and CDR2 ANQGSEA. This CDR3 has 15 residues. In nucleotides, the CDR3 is TGCAGCGTTCCAGCGGGACAGCTTACCACAGATACGCAGTATTTT. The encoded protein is CSVPAGQLTTDTQYF.

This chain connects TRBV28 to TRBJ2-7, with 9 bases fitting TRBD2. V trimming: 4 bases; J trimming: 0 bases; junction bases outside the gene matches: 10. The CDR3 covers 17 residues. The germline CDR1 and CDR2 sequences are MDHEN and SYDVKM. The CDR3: CASSSPGDSGSSYEQYF. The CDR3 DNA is TGTGCCAGCAGTTCCCCCGGGGATAGCGGGAGCTCCTACGAGCAGTACTTC.

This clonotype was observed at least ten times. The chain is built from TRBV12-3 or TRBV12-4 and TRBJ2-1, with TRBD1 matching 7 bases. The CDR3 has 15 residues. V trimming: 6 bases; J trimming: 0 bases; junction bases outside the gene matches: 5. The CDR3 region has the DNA TGTGCCAGCAGACCTTCAGGGGGCTCCTACAATGAGCAGTTCTTC. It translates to CASRPSGGSYNEQFF.

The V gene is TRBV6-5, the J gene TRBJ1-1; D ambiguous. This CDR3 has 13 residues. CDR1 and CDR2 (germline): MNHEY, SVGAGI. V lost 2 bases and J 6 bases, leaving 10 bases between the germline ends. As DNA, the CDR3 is TGTGCCAGCAGTTACATGGGAGGTGCTGAAGCTTTCTTT. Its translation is CASSYMGGAEAFF.

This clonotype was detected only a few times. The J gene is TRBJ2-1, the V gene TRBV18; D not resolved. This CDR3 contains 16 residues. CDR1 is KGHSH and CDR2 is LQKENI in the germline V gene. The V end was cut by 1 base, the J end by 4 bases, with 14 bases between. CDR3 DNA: TGTGCCAGCTCACCACGGGAAAAGGGTTTATACAATGAGCAGTTCTTC. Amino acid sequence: CASSPREKGLYNEQFF.

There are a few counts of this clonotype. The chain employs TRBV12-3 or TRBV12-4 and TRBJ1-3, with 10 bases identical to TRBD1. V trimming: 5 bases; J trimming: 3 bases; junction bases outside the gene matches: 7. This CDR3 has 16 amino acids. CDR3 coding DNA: TGTGCCAGCAGTGTCGACAGGGGGCAATATGGAAACACCATATATTTT. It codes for CASSVDRGQYGNTIYF.